This T cell receptor (beta chain) originates from a study of PD-1 blockade in mismatch repair-deficient tumors. Study details: Patients had around 11 mismatch repair-deficient cancer types, all previously treated and progressing.

The CDR3 loop spans 13 amino acids. Deletions cut 7 bases from V and 6 bases from J, with 14 bases between. Germline CDR1 and CDR2: MNHNS and SASEGT. This table comes from immunoSEQ multiplex PCR, and its TCRdb copy is limited to in-frame clones, with some not included. Of some 48,000 clones listed, roughly 80% are singletons. The starting material was peripheral blood, obtained less than 21 weeks after starting pembrolizumab. The sequence came from an adult with mismatch repair-deficient cancer. The rearrangement joins TRBV6-1 to TRBJ2-3; D is ambiguous. CDR3 loop: CASIGPRRDTQYF. The CDR3 DNA sequence: TGTGCCAGCATCGGCCCCCGTCGGGATACGCAGTATTTT.